The table lists the clone carrying this T cell receptor beta chain with a few counts. The antigen remains undetermined. A universal primer site came from template switching; cDNA carried unique molecular identifiers. TCRdb re-analysed the 5' RACE reads in MiXCR, keeping a single row per CDR3 protein. The sample shows 1.5 million to 2 million distinct CDR3 sequences, 25% to 35% of them seen only once. This specimen belongs to a study of identical twins. Whole-study findings and limits: The abundant beta clonotypes from cord blood had fewer insertions, and memory repertoires had none of this. Researchers reported weaker excess twin sharing in beta out-of-frame sequences.

Sequenced sample: cord blood. This clonotype originated in a newborn girl in good health.

CDR3: CASSQEGQNTGELFF. CDR3 sequence (DNA): TGTGCCAGCAGCCAAGAGGGACAGAACACCGGGGAGCTGTTTTTT. The V call is TRBV4-2, the J call TRBJ2-2, with D perhaps TRBD1 (6 bases). CDR1 LGHNA and CDR2 YNFKEQ come from the germline V gene. Trimming pared 0 bases from V and 1 base from J, leaving 6 bases between. This CDR3 is built from 15 residues.